Included here is one T cell receptor (beta chain) sequence, with context. MiXCR, applied by TCRdb to the RACE reads, yields one record per CDR3 protein. The table shows about 260,000 distinct CDR3 sequences, with 7.5% to 9% occurring only once. Time point in this sample: pre-sensitization, week 0. Documented treatment: therapeutic diphenylcyclopropenone sensitization with weekly scalp DPC. CDR1 is LGHDT and CDR2 is YNNKEL in the germline V gene (reference sequence). This CDR3 has 15 amino acids. J gave up 1 base and V 2 bases, and 4 bases lay outside the gene matches. The data derive from a study of human T cells and chemical hapten exposure.

The chain couples TRBV3-1 to TRBJ1-1; 7 positions match TRBD1. The TCR was taken from a woman between 40 and 50 years old with alopecia areata. Some clones in this sample may be carry-over from other donors' samples. This material consisted of whole blood, taken in connection with sensitization to the hapten diphenylcyclopropenone (DPC). DNA of the CDR3: TGTGCCAGCAGCCAACATGGACAGGCGAACACTGAAGCTTTCTTT. Protein sequence: CASSQHGQANTEAFF.